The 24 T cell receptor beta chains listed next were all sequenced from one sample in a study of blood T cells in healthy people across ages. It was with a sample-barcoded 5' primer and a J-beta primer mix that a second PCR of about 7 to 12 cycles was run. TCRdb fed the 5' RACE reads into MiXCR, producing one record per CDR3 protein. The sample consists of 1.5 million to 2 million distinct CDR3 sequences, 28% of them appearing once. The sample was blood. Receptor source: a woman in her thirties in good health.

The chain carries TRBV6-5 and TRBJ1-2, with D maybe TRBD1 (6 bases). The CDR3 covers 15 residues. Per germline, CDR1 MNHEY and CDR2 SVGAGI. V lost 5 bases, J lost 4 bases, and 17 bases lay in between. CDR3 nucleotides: TGTGCCAGCAGTGGACGGGGGGCGCGAGGCTATGGCTACACCTTC. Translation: CASSGRGARGYGYTF.

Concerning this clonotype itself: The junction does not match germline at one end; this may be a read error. DNA of the CDR3: TGTGCCAGCAGTGGATATACCGGGACAACGCTCTCGAGCACAGATGCGCAGTATTTT. Amino acid sequence: CASSGYTGTTLSSTDAQYF. This chain joins TRBV28 and TRBJ2-3; weak D call: TRBD1 (6 bases). The V gene's germline CDR1 is MDHEN and CDR2 SYDVKM. The CDR3 loop spans 19 amino acids.

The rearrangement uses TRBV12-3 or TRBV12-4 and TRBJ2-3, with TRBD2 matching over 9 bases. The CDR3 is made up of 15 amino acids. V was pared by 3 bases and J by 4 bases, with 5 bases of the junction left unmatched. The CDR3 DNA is TGTGCCAGCAGTTTCGGCGGGGGGGATGCAGATACGCAGTATTTT. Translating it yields CASSFGGGDADTQYF.

CDR3: CSGEQGGGTEAFF. In nucleotides, the CDR3 is TGCAGCGGGGAACAGGGGGGAGGCACTGAAGCTTTCTTT. V and J are TRBV29-1 and TRBJ1-1, with TRBD1 identical over 8 bases. V dropped 7 bases and J dropped 4; count of bases not matched to a gene: 8. Looked up from germline, CDR1 is SQVTM and CDR2 is ANQGSEA. The CDR3 runs 13 residues. The full variable domain, completed using reference TRBV29-1 and TRBJ1-1, is SAVISQKPSRDICQRGTSLTIQCQVDSQVTMMFWYRQQPGQSLTLIATANQGSEATYESGFVIDKFPISRPNLTFSTLTVSNMSPEDSSIYLCSGEQGGGTEAFFGQGTRLTVV.

The CDR3 DNA is TGTGCCACCAGTGATACCCCGGGACCATCAGTGCCTTGCAATGAGCAGTTCTTC. This sequence encodes CATSDTPGPSVPCNEQFF. V usage is TRBV24-1 and J usage is TRBJ2-1; D assignment may be TRBD1 or TRBD2 (5 bases each). CDR3 length equals 18 residues. Trimming pared 3 bases from V and 6 bases from J, leaving 23 bases between. From germline, CDR1 is KGHDR and CDR2 SFDVKD.

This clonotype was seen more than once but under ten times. The CDR3 sequence is CASSPTLPIEYF. CDR3 coding DNA: TGTGCCAGCAGCCCAACACTACCTATTGAGTATTTT. This chain links TRBV7-9 with TRBJ2-3; D call uncertain. Trimming left V 5 bases short and J 13 bases short, with 16 bases between. The CDR3 contains 12 residues. Germline V gene lookup returns CDR1 SEHNR and CDR2 FQNEAQ (reference sequence).

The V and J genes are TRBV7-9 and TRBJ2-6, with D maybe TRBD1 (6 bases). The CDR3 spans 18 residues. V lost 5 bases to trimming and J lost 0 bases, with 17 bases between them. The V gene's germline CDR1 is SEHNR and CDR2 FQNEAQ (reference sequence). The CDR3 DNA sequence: TGTGCCAGCAGCGGAAAGGGGGTTAGTGTCTCTGGGGCCAACGTCCTGACTTTC. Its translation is CASSGKGVSVSGANVLTF.

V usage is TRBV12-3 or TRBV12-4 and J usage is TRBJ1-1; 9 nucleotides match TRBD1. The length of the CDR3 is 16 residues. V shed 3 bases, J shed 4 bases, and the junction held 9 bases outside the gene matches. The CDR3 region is CASSFHRGRGGTEAFF. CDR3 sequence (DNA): TGTGCCAGCAGTTTTCACAGGGGGCGGGGTGGCACTGAAGCTTTCTTT.

CDR3 DNA sequence: TGTGCCAGCAGTTCTCGGGGGCCTGAAACCTACGAGCAGTACTTC. It specifies CASSSRGPETYEQYF. The chain carries TRBV28 and TRBJ2-7; D is tentatively TRBD1 or TRBD2 (6 bases each). Deletions cut 4 bases from V and 2 bases from J, with 15 bases between. The CDR3 sequence is 15 residues long. Germline CDR1 MDHEN, CDR2 SYDVKM.

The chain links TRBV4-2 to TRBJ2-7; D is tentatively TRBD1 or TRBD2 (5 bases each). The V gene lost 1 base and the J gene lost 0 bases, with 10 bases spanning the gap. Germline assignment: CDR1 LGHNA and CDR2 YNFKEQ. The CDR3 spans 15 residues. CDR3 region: CASSQGGTRSYEQYF. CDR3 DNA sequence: TGTGCCAGCAGCCAAGGGGGGACCCGCTCCTACGAGCAGTACTTC.

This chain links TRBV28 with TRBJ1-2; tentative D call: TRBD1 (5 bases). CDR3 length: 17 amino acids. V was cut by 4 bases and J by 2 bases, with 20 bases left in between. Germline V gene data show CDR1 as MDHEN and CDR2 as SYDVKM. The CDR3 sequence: CASSSLGLRKGNYGYTF. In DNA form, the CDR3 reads TGTGCCAGCAGTTCCCTGGGACTGCGCAAGGGGAACTATGGCTACACCTTC.

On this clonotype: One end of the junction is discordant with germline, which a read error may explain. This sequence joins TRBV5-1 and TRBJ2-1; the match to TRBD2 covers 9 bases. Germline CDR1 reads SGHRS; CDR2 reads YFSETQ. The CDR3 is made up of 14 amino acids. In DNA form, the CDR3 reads TGCGCCGGCAGCTCTTCTAGCGGGGTGAATGAGCAGTTCTTC. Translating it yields CAGSSSSGVNEQFF. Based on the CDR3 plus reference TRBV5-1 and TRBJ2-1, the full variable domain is KAGVTQTPRYLIKTRGQQVTLSCSPISGHRSVSWYQQTPGQGLQFLFEYFSETQRNKGNFPGRFSGRQFSNSRSEMNVSTLELGDSALYLCAGSSSSGVNEQFFGPGTRLTVL.

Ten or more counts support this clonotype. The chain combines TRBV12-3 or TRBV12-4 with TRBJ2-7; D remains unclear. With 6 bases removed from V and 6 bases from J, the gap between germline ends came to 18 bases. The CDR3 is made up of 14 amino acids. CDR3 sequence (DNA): TGTGCCAGCAGAACCTCGGCACATCTTAGCGAGCAGTACTTC. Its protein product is CASRTSAHLSEQYF.

CDR3 in amino acids: CASSLFEAQGMAQYF. The CDR3, as DNA: TGCGCCAGCAGCTTGTTTGAAGCCCAAGGGATGGCGCAGTACTTC. V usage is TRBV5-1 and J usage is TRBJ2-7; D remains ambiguous. CDR1 SGHRS and CDR2 YFSETQ come from the germline V gene. Trimming shortened V by 1 base and J by 9 bases, and 20 bases separated the two germline ends. The CDR3 has 15 residues.

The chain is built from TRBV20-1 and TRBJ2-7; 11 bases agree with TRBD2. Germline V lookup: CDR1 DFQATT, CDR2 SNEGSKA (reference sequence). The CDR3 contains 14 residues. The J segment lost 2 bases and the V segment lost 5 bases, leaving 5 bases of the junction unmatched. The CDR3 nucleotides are TGCAGTGCTGGTCGGGGACTAGCGGCCTACGAGCAGTACTTC. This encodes CSAGRGLAAYEQYF.

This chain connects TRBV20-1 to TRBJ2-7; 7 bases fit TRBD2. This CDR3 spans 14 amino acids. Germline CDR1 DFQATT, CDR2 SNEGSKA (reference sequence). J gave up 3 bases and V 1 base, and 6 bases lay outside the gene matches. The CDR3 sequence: CSARGGGSYYEQYF. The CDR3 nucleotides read TGCAGTGCTAGAGGGGGGGGAAGCTACTACGAGCAGTACTTC.

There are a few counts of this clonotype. The DNA of the CDR3 is TGTGCCAGCGGAACAGGGTTGGGGGAGACCCAGTACTTC. As protein: CASGTGLGETQYF. The chain joins TRBV3-1 to TRBJ2-7, with D tentatively TRBD1 (6 bases). The DNA end is a closer match to TRBJ2-5, so the J assignment may be wrong. The CDR3 runs 13 residues. Germline lookup yields CDR1 LGHDT and CDR2 YNNKEL (reference sequence).

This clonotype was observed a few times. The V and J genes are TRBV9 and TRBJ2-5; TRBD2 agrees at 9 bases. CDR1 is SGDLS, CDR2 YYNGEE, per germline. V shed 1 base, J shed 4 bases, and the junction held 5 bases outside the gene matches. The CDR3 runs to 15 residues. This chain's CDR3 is CASSVLGGRGETQYF. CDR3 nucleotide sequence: TGTGCCAGCAGCGTACTGGGCGGGAGGGGAGAGACCCAGTACTTC.

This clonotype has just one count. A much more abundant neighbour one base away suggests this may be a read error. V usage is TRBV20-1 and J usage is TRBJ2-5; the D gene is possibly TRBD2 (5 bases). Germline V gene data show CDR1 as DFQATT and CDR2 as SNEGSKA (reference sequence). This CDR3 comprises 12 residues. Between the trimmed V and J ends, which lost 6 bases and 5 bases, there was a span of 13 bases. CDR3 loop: CSASRDTETQYF. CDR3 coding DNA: TGCAGTGCCTCCCGGGATACGGAGACCCAGTACTTC.

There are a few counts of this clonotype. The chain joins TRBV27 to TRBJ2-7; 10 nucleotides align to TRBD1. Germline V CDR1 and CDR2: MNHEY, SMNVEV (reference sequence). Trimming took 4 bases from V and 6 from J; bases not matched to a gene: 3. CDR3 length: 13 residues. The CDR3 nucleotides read TGTGCCAGCAGTTGGGGACAGGGGCTCGAGCAGTACTTC. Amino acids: CASSWGQGLEQYF.

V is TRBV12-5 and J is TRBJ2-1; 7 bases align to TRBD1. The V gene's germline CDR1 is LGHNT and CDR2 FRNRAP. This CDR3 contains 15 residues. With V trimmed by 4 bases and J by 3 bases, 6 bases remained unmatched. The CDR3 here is CASGSGTENYNEQFF. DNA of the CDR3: TGTGCTAGTGGTTCGGGGACAGAGAACTACAATGAGCAGTTCTTC.

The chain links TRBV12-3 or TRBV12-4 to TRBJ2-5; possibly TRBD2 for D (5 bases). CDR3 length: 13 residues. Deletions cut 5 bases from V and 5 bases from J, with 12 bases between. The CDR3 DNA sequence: TGTGCCAGCAGTGGAGGTCGCGCCGAGACCCAGTACTTC. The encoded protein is CASSGGRAETQYF.

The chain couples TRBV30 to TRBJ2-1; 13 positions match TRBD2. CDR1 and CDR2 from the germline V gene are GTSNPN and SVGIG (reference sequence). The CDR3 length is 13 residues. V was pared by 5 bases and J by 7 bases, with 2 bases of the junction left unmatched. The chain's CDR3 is CAWLLAGGNEQFF. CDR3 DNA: TGTGCCTGGCTACTAGCGGGAGGGAATGAGCAGTTCTTC. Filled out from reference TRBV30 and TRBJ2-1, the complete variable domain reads SQTIHQWPATLVQPVGSPLSLECTVEGTSNPNLYWYRQAAGRGLQLLFYSVGIGQISSEVPQNLSASRPQDRQFILSSKKLLLSDSGFYLCAWLLAGGNEQFFGPGTRLTVL.

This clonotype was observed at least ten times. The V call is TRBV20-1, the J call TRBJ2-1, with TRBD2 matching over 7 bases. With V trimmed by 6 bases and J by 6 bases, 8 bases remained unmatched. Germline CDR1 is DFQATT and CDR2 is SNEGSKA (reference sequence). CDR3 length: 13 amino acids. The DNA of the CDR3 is TGCAGTGCCGAGGCGGGGGAGCCCAATGAGCAGTTCTTC. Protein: CSAEAGEPNEQFF.